The 27 T cell receptor beta chains given below trace back to one sample, sequenced in a study of T cell responses to AZD1222 COVID-19 vaccine (dated by TCRdb to the early 2020s). Library preparation used the immunoSEQ multiplex PCR assay. The source is immuneACCESS, and TCRdb retained only in-frame sequences with V and J called. Part of the clones is not carried over; for the studies checked, unresolved V genes explain less than half of this, and the remainder is unexplained. This sample has tens of thousands of clones in its table, and 60% to 85% of those were observed once. The top ten clonotypes cover roughly an eighth of the sample. According to the study, the label for this sample's time point signals: baseline before first vaccination. Specimen: peripheral blood, collected on day 0 of AZD1222 vaccination. The receptors were sampled from an adult in good health.

The V call is TRBV7-2, the J call TRBJ2-7; 9 bases are a match to TRBD1. Trimming took 6 bases from V and 2 from J; bases not matched to a gene: 5. This CDR3 has 14 amino acids. Germline V lookup: CDR1 SGHTA, CDR2 FQGNSA. This CDR3 is CASRRQGVTYEQYF. The CDR3 DNA follows: TGTGCCAGCAGGAGACAGGGGGTTACCTACGAGCAGTACTTC.

This clone was counted between two and nine times. The chain uses TRBV19 and TRBJ2-7; either TRBD1 or TRBD2 may supply D (6 bases each). Germline V gives CDR1 LNHDA, CDR2 SQIVND (reference sequence). The CDR3 totals 14 residues. V was clipped by 5 bases and J by 2 bases, with 13 bases between them. The CDR3, as DNA: TGTGCCAGTAGTGCCCGGGGGCGTACCTACGAGCAGTACTTC. Protein: CASSARGRTYEQYF.

The genes are TRBV5-4 and TRBJ2-5, with D perhaps matching TRBD2 (6 bases). The germline gives CDR1 SGHNT, CDR2 YYREEE (reference sequence). CDR3 length equals 15 residues. V lost 1 base to trimming and J lost 2 bases, with 12 bases between them. The CDR3 loop reads CASSLRFGTQETQYF. CDR3 coding DNA: TGTGCCAGCAGCTTGCGGTTCGGGACTCAAGAGACCCAGTACTTC.

V usage is TRBV7-9 and J usage is TRBJ2-3; 13 bases are a match to TRBD2. The CDR3 loop spans 19 amino acids. Germline V CDR1 and CDR2: SEHNR, FQNEAQ (reference sequence). Germline trimming cut 5 bases from V and 2 bases from J; bases unmatched to any gene: 13. CDR3: CASSDAVRTSGGPTDTQYF. In DNA form, the CDR3 reads TGTGCCAGCAGCGATGCGGTTAGGACTAGCGGGGGACCCACAGATACGCAGTATTTT.

The chain couples TRBV12-3 or TRBV12-4 to TRBJ1-1; D is possibly TRBD1 (6 bases). V lost 3 bases to trimming and J lost 5 bases, with 10 bases between them. The CDR3 extends over 13 amino acids. The CDR3 DNA reads as TGTGCCAGCAGTTTGGGTCAGGGGACTGAAGCTTTCTTT. As protein: CASSLGQGTEAFF.

The chain has TRBV6-5 and TRBJ1-2; 7 bases agree with TRBD1. The CDR3 loop spans 15 amino acids. Germline V gene lookup returns CDR1 MNHEY and CDR2 SVGAGI. V shed 8 bases and J 8 bases; nucleotides not matched to a gene: 17. CDR3: CASSNSREGAEGYTF. As DNA, the CDR3 is TGTGCCAGCTCGAACTCGAGGGAGGGGGCCGAAGGCTACACCTTC.

The rearrangement uses TRBV7-8 and TRBJ1-1, with D uncertain. The V end was cut by 5 bases, the J end by 0 bases, with 7 bases between. The V gene's germline CDR1 is SGHVS and CDR2 FQNEAQ. CDR3 length equals 13 residues. CDR3 sequence: CASSPGLNTEAFF. For the CDR3, the DNA is TGTGCCAGCAGCCCCGGCTTGAACACTGAAGCTTTCTTT.

This clone was seen only once. CDR3: CASSVVGGEETQYF. As DNA, the CDR3 is TGTGCCAGCAGCGTAGTGGGGGGCGAAGAGACCCAGTACTTC. J is TRBJ2-5 and V is TRBV9; the D gene could be TRBD1 or TRBD2 (6 bases each). V was pared by 0 bases and J by 3 bases, with 9 bases between. The CDR3 has 14 residues. Germline CDR1 is SGDLS and CDR2 is YYNGEE.

The CDR3 bases are TGCGCCAGCAGCCAAGATGGGACAGTCAGCGGGGAGCTGTTTTTT. Translation gives CASSQDGTVSGELFF. The chain links TRBV4-1 to TRBJ2-2; 7 bases are a match to TRBD1. The CDR3 extends over 15 amino acids. V was pared by 0 bases and J by 7 bases, with 5 bases of the junction left unmatched. The germline V gene encodes CDR1 MGHRA and CDR2 YSYEKL.

This chain joins TRBV6-2 or TRBV6-3 and TRBJ2-7, with no clear D. Germline CDR1 and CDR2: MNHEY and SVGEGT. This CDR3 spans 12 amino acids. The V and J ends lost 2 bases and 6 bases respectively, with 8 bases between them. The CDR3 DNA sequence: TGTGCCAGCAGTTACCCGACGGGCGAGCAGTACTTC. Protein product: CASSYPTGEQYF.

The V and J genes are TRBV7-2 and TRBJ2-3; no clear D gene. Germline V gives CDR1 SGHTA, CDR2 FQGNSA. V shed 1 base and J shed 1 base, with 12 bases lying between them. This CDR3 has 16 amino acids. The CDR3 sequence: CASSLDFWIGTDTQYF. CDR3 DNA: TGTGCCAGCAGCTTAGATTTTTGGATTGGCACAGATACGCAGTATTTT.

The V gene is TRBV7-3, the J gene TRBJ2-7; the D gene is possibly TRBD1 (5 bases). The CDR3 contains 14 residues. In germline, CDR1 is SGHTA, CDR2 FQGTGA. V was trimmed by 4 bases and J by 2 bases, leaving 12 bases between them. The CDR3 here is CASSSQGGAYEQYF. The CDR3 bases are TGTGCCAGCAGCTCCCAGGGTGGGGCCTACGAGCAGTACTTC.

This clone was seen once. The chain carries TRBV9 and TRBJ2-7; 7 nucleotides agree with TRBD1. The germline V gene has CDR1 SGDLS and CDR2 YYNGEE. V was clipped by 3 bases and J by 4 bases; unmatched bases: 10. The CDR3 length is 15 residues. In nucleotides, the CDR3 is TGTGCCAGCAGCGAGGGCTCGGGCAGGGGGTACGAGCAGTACTTC. It encodes CASSEGSGRGYEQYF. The full variable domain, with the rest looked up from reference TRBV9 and TRBJ2-7, is DSGVTQTPKHLITATGQRVTLRCSPRSGDLSVYWYQQSLDQGLQFLIQYYNGEERAKGNILERFSAQQFPDLHSELNLSSLELGDSALYFCASSEGSGRGYEQYFGPGTRLTVT.

The V call is TRBV30, the J call TRBJ2-3, with TRBD2 matching 8 bases. The germline gives CDR1 GTSNPN, CDR2 SVGIG (reference sequence). V lost 0 bases and J lost 4; bases outside the gene matches: 6. This CDR3 is 15 amino acids long. Here the CDR3 reads CAWSVTGTSADTQYF. The CDR3 DNA is TGTGCCTGGAGTGTGACCGGGACTAGTGCAGATACGCAGTATTTT.

The chain is built from TRBV5-6 and TRBJ2-1, with TRBD2 identical over 11 bases. Germline assignment: CDR1 SGHDT and CDR2 YYEEEE. Trimming cost V 4 bases and J 8 bases; bases outside gene matches: 11. The CDR3 sequence is 16 residues long. CDR3 in amino acids: CASSPGSGLADYEQFF. The CDR3, as DNA: TGTGCCAGCAGCCCCGGATCGGGACTAGCGGACTATGAGCAGTTCTTC. Full variable domain (rest looked up from reference TRBV5-6 and TRBJ2-1): DAGVTQSPTHLIKTRGQQVTLRCSPKSGHDTVSWYQQALGQGPQFIFQYYEEEERQRGNFPDRFSGHQFPNYSSELNVNALLLGDSALYLCASSPGSGLADYEQFFGPGTRLTVL.

The CDR3 region has the DNA TGTGCCAGCAGCTTAGTAGCGGGCCAGGGGGCTCTGAACACCATATATTTT. Protein: CASSLVAGQGALNTIYF. The gene calls are TRBV7-2 and TRBJ1-3; 8 bases fit TRBD1. The CDR3 is 17 amino acids. Losses at the gene ends were 1 base for V and 7 bases for J; bases not matched to a gene: 12. Germline-derived CDR1 and CDR2 are SGHTA and FQGNSA.

This chain connects TRBV25-1 to TRBJ1-2; D may be TRBD1 (5 bases). The germline CDR1 and CDR2 sequences are MGHDK and SYGVNS. Trimming left V 2 bases short and J 6 bases short, with 13 bases between. This CDR3 comprises 14 residues. The CDR3 nucleotides read TGTGCCAGCAGTGAACTGGGGGAGGCGAATGGCTACACCTTC. Translated: CASSELGEANGYTF.

This clone ranks as medium-sized. The CDR3 here is CASSEFGGGSYEQYF. CDR3 bases: TGTGCCAGCAGTGAATTCGGGGGGGGCTCCTACGAGCAGTACTTC. V gene TRBV2 combines with J gene TRBJ2-7; 8 nucleotides line up with TRBD2. Trimming at V came to 2 bases and at J to 0 bases, leaving 3 bases not matched to a gene. Germline V gene sequence: CDR1 SNHLY, CDR2 FYNNEI. CDR3 size: 15 residues.

As for this clone: At one end the junction does not follow the germline gene, possibly because of a read error. The chain uses TRBV10-1 and TRBJ2-2; 10 bases map to TRBD1. This CDR3 has 14 amino acids. Germline assignment: CDR1 WNHNN and CDR2 SYGVQD (reference sequence). The CDR3 DNA sequence: TGCGCCACCAGTGGACAGGGGGTCGCCGGGGAGCTGTTTTTT. This sequence encodes CATSGQGVAGELFF.

This sequence joins TRBV6-1 and TRBJ2-3; D remains ambiguous. The CDR3 is 21 amino acids. Trimming shortened V by 2 bases and J by 0 bases, and 27 bases separated the two germline ends. CDR1 and CDR2 (germline): MNHNS, SASEGT. DNA of the CDR3: TGTGCCAGCAGTGAACGAGTTGGGGTTGATGGGGTAAAGTTTAGCACAGATACGCAGTATTTT. Amino acids: CASSERVGVDGVKFSTDTQYF.

This chain connects TRBV7-8 to TRBJ2-7; TRBD2 is a possible D gene (5 bases). Germline V gene data show CDR1 as SGHVS and CDR2 as FQNEAQ. The CDR3 extends over 14 amino acids. The V gene lost 5 bases and the J gene lost 5 bases, with 16 bases spanning the gap. In DNA form, the CDR3 reads TGTGCCAGCAGCAATATATGGGCTAGCAACGAGCAGTACTTC. It encodes CASSNIWASNEQYF.

The V gene is TRBV5-1, the J gene TRBJ2-7, with 9 bases identical to TRBD2. V lost 0 bases and J lost 4; bases outside the gene matches: 11. Germline values: CDR1 SGHRS, CDR2 YFSETQ. The CDR3 covers 17 residues. The CDR3 bases are TGCGCCAGCAGCTTGGCCTCTGTAGCGGGGGATAGTTACGAGCAGTACTTC. Protein sequence: CASSLASVAGDSYEQYF.

The rearrangement links TRBV19 to TRBJ1-4; 9 bases are a match to TRBD1. Germline loops: CDR1 LNHDA, CDR2 SQIVND (reference sequence). The CDR3 has 15 amino acids. With 5 bases clipped from V and 8 bases from J, the junction kept 9 bases outside the gene matches. The CDR3 protein is CASSPRQGGLEKLFF. CDR3 DNA sequence: TGTGCCAGTAGTCCTCGACAGGGGGGTTTAGAAAAACTGTTTTTT. The variable domain in full, completed from reference TRBV19 and TRBJ1-4, reads DGGITQSPKYLFRKEGQNVTLSCEQNLNHDAMYWYRQDPGQGLRLIYYSQIVNDFQKGDIAEGYSVSREKKESFPLTVTSAQKNPTAFYLCASSPRQGGLEKLFFGSGTQLSVL.

The chain couples TRBV7-9 to TRBJ1-2, with unresolved D. Germline V gene data show CDR1 as SEHNR and CDR2 as FQNEAQ (reference sequence). The CDR3 spans 13 residues. Trimming stripped 4 bases from V and 3 bases from J, with 9 bases between. The CDR3 is CASSSRSDYGYTF. CDR3 DNA sequence: TGTGCCAGCAGCTCCCGGTCCGACTATGGCTACACCTTC.

The gene calls are TRBV7-2 and TRBJ2-1; D remains ambiguous. V was pared by 0 bases and J by 7 bases, with 10 bases between. The CDR3 has 14 amino acids. Germline V CDR1 and CDR2: SGHTA, FQGNSA. CDR3 sequence reads: CASSLALVGNEQFF. CDR3 in DNA: TGTGCCAGCAGCTTAGCCCTGGTGGGGAATGAGCAGTTCTTC.

The gene calls are TRBV5-1 and TRBJ1-1, with D possibly TRBD1 on 5 matching bases. Germline CDR1 reads SGHRS; CDR2 reads YFSETQ. V dropped 10 bases and J dropped 7 bases, with 14 bases sitting between them. This CDR3 has 11 amino acids. This CDR3 is CASSGRSEAFF. DNA of the CDR3: TGCGCCTCTTCGGGGCGGAGTGAAGCTTTCTTT.

This chain links TRBV5-6 with TRBJ1-4; no definite D call. This CDR3 has 14 amino acids. Per the germline V gene, CDR1 is SGHDT and CDR2 is YYEEEE. V shed 0 bases and J shed 8 bases, with 11 bases lying between them. Written as DNA, the CDR3 is TGTGCCAGCAGCTTGGGGCGTACCTTAGAAAAACTGTTTTTT. It is translated as CASSLGRTLEKLFF.